This paragraph reports one T cell receptor beta chain. The source of the sample is a study of CD8 T cells in Susac syndrome. Germline V gene lookup returns CDR1 MNHEY and CDR2 SMNVEV (reference sequence). V trimming: 5 bases; J trimming: 0 bases; junction bases outside the gene matches: 7. CDR3 size: 17 residues. The authors reverse transcribed about 0.5 to 1 ug RNA with random hexamers. Amplification of TCR beta CDR3 by immunoSEQ multiplex PCR spanned 54 Vbeta and 13 Jbeta. Each CDR3 protein is one row after TCRdb ran MiXCR on the immunoSEQ multiplex PCR reads. The sample records 130,000 to 150,000 distinct CDR3 sequences, roughly 94% being singletons.

The V call is TRBV27, the J call TRBJ2-7, with 13 bases aligning to TRBD2. Material for sequencing was CD4+ T cells from PBMCs. This clonotype originated in a human donor in good health. CDR3 in amino acids: CASSPQGLAGSSYEQYF. CDR3 DNA sequence: TGTGCCAGCAGTCCCCAGGGACTAGCGGGGAGCTCCTACGAGCAGTACTTC.